This T cell receptor beta chain was sequenced for a study of T cells in Graves' hyperthyroidism and ophthalmopathy. Findings and limits, study-wide: Blood also showed most of the thyroid clonotypes that were expanded above 0.001.

Using 10 ml of fresh peripheral blood, PBMCs were prepared. The CDR3 runs to 13 residues. Germline V gives CDR1 KGHDR, CDR2 SFDVKD. V gave up 9 bases and J gave up 5 bases, with 13 bases separating them. Researchers amplified the TCR beta CDR3 regions from RNA transcripts. The HTBI primer set drove a first-round RT-PCR of the TCR CDR3. TCRdb ran MiXCR on the multiplex PCR reads and lists one entry per CDR3 protein. This table holds 360,000 or so distinct CDR3 sequences, nearly 15% found once. As to this clonotype: Its matching antigen is unknown.

The sequenced material came from blood. The source is a woman aged 55-75 years with Graves' ophthalmopathy. The gene calls are TRBV24-1 and TRBJ2-1; no firm D call. The CDR3 protein is CATSQRRDNEQFF. CDR3 coding DNA: TGTGCCACCTCCCAGAGAAGGGACAATGAGCAGTTCTTC.